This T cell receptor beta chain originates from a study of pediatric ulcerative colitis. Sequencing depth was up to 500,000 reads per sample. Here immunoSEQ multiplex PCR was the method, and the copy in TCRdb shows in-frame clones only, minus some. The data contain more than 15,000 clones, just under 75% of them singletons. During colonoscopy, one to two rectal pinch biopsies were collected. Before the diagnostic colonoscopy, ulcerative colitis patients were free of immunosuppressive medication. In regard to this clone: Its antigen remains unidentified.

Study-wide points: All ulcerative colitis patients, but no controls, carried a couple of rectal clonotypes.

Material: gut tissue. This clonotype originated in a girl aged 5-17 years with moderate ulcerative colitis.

The CDR3 sequence is CASRDDSNYGYTF. Here the CDR3 DNA reads TGTGCCAGCAGGGACGACAGTAACTATGGCTACACCTTC. The chain combines TRBV2 with TRBJ1-2; D perhaps matches TRBD1 (5 bases). This CDR3 spans 13 amino acids. Per the germline V gene, CDR1 is SNHLY and CDR2 is FYNNEI. V was shortened by 6 bases and J by 1 base, with 9 bases between the two germline ends.